The 14 T cell receptor beta chains given below trace back to one sample, sequenced in a study of cytomegalovirus exposure and HLA in healthy donors. PCR amplification relied on 60 Vbeta primers (plus 13 Jbeta primers). Profiling relied on immunoSEQ multiplex PCR, and the TCRdb table lists in-frame clones only, not all of them. Of more than 120,000 clones detected, 78% appear once; the ten largest clones hold 6.2%. Sequencing was carried out using PBMCs. The receptor source for this set is a woman between 40 and 55 years old in good health and CMV-seropositive.

The V call is TRBV5-6, the J call TRBJ1-2; 9 bases agree with TRBD1. V lost 5 bases, J lost 5 bases, and 22 bases stayed unmatched. The CDR3 runs 19 residues. Germline V lookup: CDR1 SGHDT, CDR2 YYEEEE. CDR3: CASSYKNPGQGEPPYGYTF. CDR3 DNA sequence: TGTGCCAGCAGTTACAAAAATCCGGGACAGGGCGAACCCCCTTATGGCTACACCTTC.

This clone showed up just once. The chain uses TRBV6-5 and TRBJ2-3; unclear D gene. Germline V gene data show CDR1 as MNHEY and CDR2 as SVGAGI. Trimming shortened V by 0 bases and J by 2 bases, and 6 bases separated the two germline ends. The CDR3 contains 14 residues. The CDR3 protein is CASSYSENTDTQYF. The CDR3 DNA reads as TGTGCCAGCAGTTACTCGGAGAACACAGATACGCAGTATTTT.

Worth noting for this clone: Other DNA sequences in this sample translate to the same CDR3. The chain combines TRBV5-1 with TRBJ2-1, with 15 bases fitting TRBD2. Germline CDR1 and CDR2: SGHRS and YFSETQ. Trimming took 1 base from V and 7 from J; bases not matched to a gene: 9. The CDR3 consists of 18 residues. DNA for the CDR3: TGCGCCAGCAGCTTGCTCCAACCGGGACTAGCGGGAGGAAATGAGCAGTTCTTC. Its protein product is CASSLLQPGLAGGNEQFF.

The J gene is TRBJ1-1, the V gene TRBV6-6; 8 bases match TRBD1. The CDR3 has 15 residues. Germline CDR1 is MNHNY and CDR2 is SVGAGI (reference sequence). After removal of 2 bases from V and 3 bases from J, the junction contained 5 bases not matched to a gene. The CDR3 nucleotides read TGTGCCAGCAGTTACATCGACAGGGGCGACACTGAAGCTTTCTTT. It specifies CASSYIDRGDTEAFF.

The rearrangement uses TRBV7-9 and TRBJ2-7, with 9 bases fitting TRBD1. The CDR3 runs 14 residues. The V gene end was trimmed by 6 bases and the J gene end by 5 bases; junction bases not matched to a gene: 8. The germline CDR1 and CDR2 sequences are SEHNR and FQNEAQ (reference sequence). Here the CDR3 reads CASSIRDRAHEQYF. In DNA, the CDR3 is TGTGCCAGCAGTATCCGGGACAGGGCCCACGAGCAGTACTTC.

On this clone: The junction departs from the called germline gene at one end, perhaps through a read error. CDR3 sequence (DNA): TGTTCCAGCCTGGGGGAGGAGAACTATGGCTACACCTTC. Protein product: CSSLGEENYGYTF. The gene calls are TRBV7-9 and TRBJ1-2; D may be TRBD1 (5 bases). The CDR3 consists of 13 residues. Germline assignment: CDR1 SEHNR and CDR2 FQNEAQ (reference sequence).

Comments on this clone: The junction departs from the called germline gene at one end, perhaps through a read error. For the CDR3, the DNA is TGTGCTAGCAGCCTAACAGTAAGCGGCTTCTACAATGAGCAGTTCTTC. Residues: CASSLTVSGFYNEQFF. V is TRBV7-7 and J is TRBJ2-1; weak D call: TRBD2 (5 bases). CDR1 is SSHAT and CDR2 is FNYEAQ in the germline V gene (reference sequence). The CDR3 length is 16 residues.

For this clone: Additional DNA sequences in this sample encode the identical CDR3. J is TRBJ1-2 and V is TRBV9; weak D call: TRBD1 (6 bases). The CDR3 totals 13 residues. CDR1 is SGDLS, CDR2 YYNGEE, per germline. V was clipped by 2 bases and J by 2 bases, with 7 bases between them. CDR3 protein: CASSVQGNYGYTF. The DNA for the CDR3 is TGTGCCAGCAGCGTGCAGGGGAACTATGGCTACACCTTC.

This clone was seen once. The chain carries TRBV2 and TRBJ1-2, with TRBD1 as a possible D gene (6 bases). V was trimmed by 6 bases and J by 3 bases, leaving 8 bases between them. The germline gives CDR1 SNHLY, CDR2 FYNNEI. CDR3 length: 12 amino acids. The CDR3 here is CASSHRDYGYTF. CDR3 bases: TGTGCCAGCAGCCACAGGGACTATGGCTACACCTTC.

The chain couples TRBV2 to TRBJ2-5; 10 bases are shared with TRBD2. This CDR3 comprises 14 residues. Germline V gene lookup returns CDR1 SNHLY and CDR2 FYNNEI. V shed 5 bases, J shed 1 base, and the junction held 1 base outside the gene matches. The CDR3: CASSLAGVQETQYF. CDR3 sequence (DNA): TGTGCCAGCAGTCTAGCGGGAGTCCAAGAGACCCAGTACTTC.

Comment on this clone: One end of the junction fails to match germline, which may point to a read error. The rearrangement links TRBV7-9 to TRBJ1-1; 7 nucleotides agree with TRBD1. The CDR3 length is 14 residues. Germline CDR1 reads SEHNR; CDR2 reads FQNEAQ (reference sequence). The CDR3 reads CSSRTTQGIAEAFF. The CDR3 region has the DNA TGTTCCAGCAGGACCACACAGGGGATAGCTGAAGCTTTCTTT.

To note about this clone: The junction shows a germline mismatch at one end, possibly a read error. V usage is TRBV6-5 and J usage is TRBJ1-1; 8 bases agree with TRBD1. The CDR3 has 14 residues. Germline V CDR1 and CDR2: MNHEY, SVGAGI. The CDR3 DNA sequence: TGTGCCAGCAGCCCAAGACAGGGGACCACTGAAGCTGTCTTT. Its translation is CASSPRQGTTEAVF.

This chain connects TRBV6-1 to TRBJ1-5, with 7 bases lining up with TRBD1. The V gene end was trimmed by 6 bases and the J gene end by 2 bases; junction bases not matched to a gene: 4. The CDR3 is 14 amino acids. Germline CDR1 reads MNHNS; CDR2 reads SASEGT. The CDR3 nucleotides are TGTGCCAGCAGAGGGGGCGCGGGCAATCAGCCCCAGCATTTT. It codes for CASRGGAGNQPQHF.

J is TRBJ2-3 and V is TRBV27; D ambiguous. Germline-derived CDR1 and CDR2 are MNHEY and SMNVEV (reference sequence). With 2 bases removed from V and 3 bases from J, the gap between germline ends came to 9 bases. This CDR3 comprises 14 residues. This chain's CDR3 is CASSLMFGTDTQYF. The DNA for the CDR3 is TGTGCCAGCAGTTTAATGTTCGGGACAGATACGCAGTATTTT.